Presented here are 11 T cell receptor beta chains from one specimen sequenced in a study of T cells in Graves' hyperthyroidism and ophthalmopathy. RNA transcripts were the template for amplifying TCR beta CDR3 regions. The TCR CDR3 first-round RT-PCR relied on the HTBI primer set. TCRdb re-derived calls from the multiplex PCR reads in MiXCR, one entry per CDR3 protein. Of some 510,000 distinct CDR3 sequences listed, about 20% are singletons. Sequencing was carried out using blood. Source of these receptors: a man between 18 and 35 years old with Graves' hyperthyroidism.

This clonotype was found a few times. Just one base apart from a much larger clone, this may be a read error. The chain recombines TRBV6-1 with TRBJ1-6, with no clear D. The CDR3 extends over 13 amino acids. Germline assignment: CDR1 MNHNS and CDR2 SASEGT. The CDR3 DNA follows: TGTGCCAGCAGTGCGGGGTATAATTCACCCCTCCGCTTT. Translated: CASSAGYNSPLRF.

A note on this clonotype: This sequence may be a read error, since a much larger clone differs from it by one base. J is TRBJ2-7 and V is TRBV11-2; 10 bases line up with TRBD1. The CDR3 consists of 14 residues. CDR1 is SGHAT and CDR2 is FQNNGV in the germline V gene. In DNA, the CDR3 is TGTGCCAGCAGCTGGACAGGGGGGTCCTACGAGCAGTGCTTC. Translated: CASSWTGGSYEQCF.

In its sample, this clonotype was seen many times. The chain joins TRBV27 to TRBJ1-1; possibly TRBD1 for D (6 bases). The CDR3 is 16 residues long. V was trimmed by 5 bases and J by 7 bases, leaving 23 bases between them. Germline V gene data show CDR1 as MNHEY and CDR2 as SMNVEV (reference sequence). The CDR3 is CASSPTPFGTMDEAFF. The CDR3 nucleotides are TGTGCCAGCAGTCCGACTCCTTTCGGGACAATGGATGAAGCTTTCTTT.

A note on this clonotype: At one boundary the junction diverges from the germline segment, which might be a read error. V gene TRBV28 combines with J gene TRBJ1-1, with a possible D match to TRBD1 (5 bases). The CDR3 is 14 residues long. The germline V gene has CDR1 MDHEN and CDR2 SYDVKM. CDR3 sequence reads: CASSSPGANTEASF. Written as DNA, the CDR3 is TGTGCCAGCAGTTCCCCCGGGGCCAACACTGAAGCTTCCTTT.

With respect to this clonotype: One junction end does not reproduce the germline sequence, and a read error may be involved. V and J are TRBV30 and TRBJ2-2; tentative D call: TRBD2 (5 bases). This CDR3 has 15 residues. CDR1 is GTSNPN, CDR2 SVGIG, per germline (reference sequence). CDR3 bases: TGCGCCTGGACCGTTTTGAGAGGCGGGACCGGGGAGCTGTTTTTT. Translated, it gives CAWTVLRGGTGELFF.

This clonotype was seen a few times. V and J are TRBV9 and TRBJ2-2, with 8 bases aligning to TRBD2. The CDR3 has 15 residues. Germline CDR1 reads SGDLS; CDR2 reads YYNGEE. V was pared by 0 bases and J by 3 bases, with 1 base of the junction left unmatched. The CDR3 DNA follows: TGTGCCAGCAGCGTAGTAGCGGGGTACACCGGGGAGCTGTTTTTT. Protein: CASSVVAGYTGELFF.

The rearrangement uses TRBV6-2 or TRBV6-3 and TRBJ2-5; 11 bases fit TRBD2. J gave up 1 base and V 6 bases, and 7 bases lay outside the gene matches. Per germline, CDR1 MNHEY and CDR2 SVGEGT. CDR3 size: 16 residues. In DNA, the CDR3 is TGTGCCAGCAGACTTGGGACTAGCGGAGCCCAAGAGACCCAGTACTTC. This gives the protein CASRLGTSGAQETQYF.

This clonotype was seen at least ten times. The rearrangement joins TRBV4-1 to TRBJ2-7, with TRBD2 as a possible D gene (5 bases). With 1 base removed from V and 3 bases from J, the gap between germline ends came to 10 bases. The germline CDR1 and CDR2 sequences are MGHRA and YSYEKL. The CDR3 is 14 residues long. The CDR3 reads CASSQVAPLYEQYF. CDR3 in DNA: TGCGCCAGCAGCCAAGTAGCGCCCCTCTACGAGCAGTACTTC.

This chain links TRBV11-1 with TRBJ2-5; TRBD2 might be the D (5 bases). CDR1 and CDR2 from the germline V gene are SGHAT and FQDESV (reference sequence). The CDR3 length is 13 residues. Trimming took 2 bases from V and 6 from J, leaving 10 bases between them. CDR3 in amino acids: CASSLLPGKTQYF. In DNA, the CDR3 is TGTGCCAGCAGCTTATTACCCGGGAAGACCCAGTACTTC.

This clonotype was seen repeatedly, ten times or more. The chain recombines TRBV7-3 with TRBJ2-5; a possible D gene is TRBD2 (7 bases). The CDR3 covers 14 residues. The V and J ends lost 5 bases and 5 bases respectively, with 15 bases between them. CDR1 and CDR2 (germline): SGHTA, FQGTGA. Here the CDR3 DNA reads TGTGCCAGCAGCAGGAACGGGGGGCGTGAGACCCAGTACTTC. Amino acid sequence: CASSRNGGRETQYF.

The chain recombines TRBV28 with TRBJ1-2; D gene uncertain. Trimming removed 6 bases at V and 6 bases at J, with 14 bases between. Germline lookup yields CDR1 MDHEN and CDR2 SYDVKM. CDR3 length equals 13 residues. The CDR3 coding sequence is TGTGCCAGCAGCCCGTACGTTCGCCATGGCTACACCTTC. It translates to CASSPYVRHGYTF.